The source of this TCR beta chain is a study of beta chain features in type 1 diabetes. Trimming left V 11 bases short and J 6 bases short, with 16 bases between. The germline gives CDR1 ENHRY, CDR2 SYGVKD. The CDR3 has 13 amino acids. Expressed TCRB transcripts were sequenced after all isolated RNA was converted to cDNA. The read count averaged approximately 3.5 million across naive, central memory and regulatory T cell samples. Libraries were prepared by immunoSEQ multiplex PCR; TCRdb keeps only in-frame clonotypes and omits some of them. The sample carries about 28,000 clones, less than 70% recorded once. General study points: The study found moderately but significantly shorter TCRB CDR3s in all four CD4+ subsets of Type 1 diabetes patients. With patients and controls alike, PCR might favor shorter templates to an equal degree.

This clone was seen more than once but under ten times. The antigen remains undetermined. The gene calls are TRBV10-3 and TRBJ2-2; tentatively, D is TRBD1 (5 bases). This clonotype originated in a woman under 30 with type 1 diabetes. Sequenced sample: Tregs from blood. CDR3 in amino acids: CAHQAGMAGELFF. DNA for the CDR3: TGTGCCCATCAGGCAGGGATGGCCGGGGAGCTGTTTTTT.